These 24 T cell receptor beta chains were all obtained from the same sample, sequenced in a study of blood T cell repertoires in COVID-19 (dated by TCRdb to 2018 to 2020). Library preparation was by the immunoSEQ multiplex PCR assay. What TCRdb holds here is the immuneACCESS table cut down to in-frame rearrangements. Part of the clones is not present; checked against another copy, under half of the missing clones reflect an unresolved V gene, and the others are unexplained. A total of about 190,000 clones appear in this sample, around four fifths of them only once. The top ten hold around 21% of the sample. What was sequenced was peripheral blood. The receptors originated from a human donor in a cohort sampled during active COVID-19.

V gene TRBV27 combines with J gene TRBJ1-1; D perhaps matches TRBD1 (5 bases). Germline V lookup: CDR1 MNHEY, CDR2 SMNVEV (reference sequence). The CDR3 totals 14 residues. V was trimmed by 2 bases and J by 5 bases, leaving 12 bases between them. The CDR3 spells CASSLSGRVTEAFF. CDR3 DNA: TGTGCCAGCAGTTTAAGTGGCAGGGTAACTGAAGCTTTCTTT.

The V and J genes are TRBV3-1 (or the pseudogene TRBV3-2) and TRBJ2-3; 11 bases fit TRBD2. J lost 4 bases, V lost 0 bases, and 3 bases had no gene match. Germline CDR1 LGHDT, CDR2 YNNKEL (reference sequence). This CDR3 is built from 16 residues. The CDR3 spells CASSQDIAGGSDTQYF. For the CDR3, the DNA is TGTGCCAGCAGCCAAGATATAGCGGGGGGGTCAGATACGCAGTATTTT.

This chain uses TRBV7-7 with TRBJ2-1; 10 positions match TRBD2. This CDR3 is built from 18 residues. V was pared by 3 bases and J by 2 bases, with 10 bases of the junction left unmatched. Germline V gene data show CDR1 as SSHAT and CDR2 as FNYEAQ (reference sequence). CDR3 coding DNA: TGTGCCAGCAGCTTGGGAGTAGCGGGAGGAGGGACCTACAATGAGCAGTTCTTC. Encoded protein: CASSLGVAGGGTYNEQFF.

The gene calls are TRBV19 and TRBJ2-2; TRBD2 aligns across 7 bases. Germline trimming cut 5 bases from V and 2 bases from J; bases unmatched to any gene: 11. CDR1 LNHDA and CDR2 SQIVND come from the germline V gene (reference sequence). The CDR3 spans 17 residues. As DNA, the CDR3 is TGTGCCAGTAGTTCGAAGGGAGGGACTATTAACACCGGGGAGCTGTTTTTT. It is translated as CASSSKGGTINTGELFF.

CDR3 sequence reads: CASRPTGTGYNEQFF. The CDR3 DNA follows: TGTGCCAGCAGACCCACCGGGACAGGCTACAATGAGCAGTTCTTC. This chain connects TRBV28 to TRBJ2-1; 8 nucleotides agree with TRBD1. Trimming removed 6 bases from V and 3 bases from J; junction bases left unmatched: 7. This CDR3 has 15 amino acids. Germline V gives CDR1 MDHEN, CDR2 SYDVKM. Full variable domain (rest looked up from reference TRBV28 and TRBJ2-1): DVKVTQSSRYLVKRTGEKVFLECVQDMDHENMFWYRQDPGLGLRLIYFSYDVKMKEKGDIPEGYSVSREKKERFSLILESASTNQTSMYLCASRPTGTGYNEQFFGPGTRLTVL.

The V and J genes are TRBV24-1 and TRBJ2-7; 7 nucleotides align to TRBD2. The CDR3 covers 19 residues. V lost 9 bases, J lost 2 bases, and 24 bases stayed unmatched. Germline assignment: CDR1 KGHDR and CDR2 SFDVKD. The CDR3 bases are TGTGCCACCTCCTCGCCCTCGCGGGAGAGGTTTTGTAACACCTACGAGCAGTACTTC. Its translation is CATSSPSRERFCNTYEQYF.

The chain is built from TRBV7-8 and TRBJ2-1; TRBD1 agrees at 9 bases. Germline V gene lookup returns CDR1 SGHVS and CDR2 FQNEAQ. With V trimmed by 0 bases and J by 5 bases, 2 bases remained unmatched. The CDR3 is made up of 15 amino acids. CDR3 DNA: TGTGCCAGCAGCTTAGCGGGGACAGGGAACAATGAGCAGTTCTTC. Translated: CASSLAGTGNNEQFF.

This chain links TRBV28 with TRBJ2-4; D call uncertain. The V end lost 5 bases, the J end lost 9 bases, and 11 bases lay between the germline ends. In germline, CDR1 is MDHEN, CDR2 SYDVKM. The CDR3 loop spans 12 amino acids. In nucleotides, the CDR3 is TGTGCCAGCAGTCCCTCCGGAGTCATTCAGTACTTC. This gives the protein CASSPSGVIQYF. The full variable domain, rest sourced from reference TRBV28 and TRBJ2-4, is DVKVTQSSRYLVKRTGEKVFLECVQDMDHENMFWYRQDPGLGLRLIYFSYDVKMKEKGDIPEGYSVSREKKERFSLILESASTNQTSMYLCASSPSGVIQYFGAGTRLSVL.

This chain links TRBV10-3 with TRBJ2-1; 10 nucleotides match TRBD2. Germline trimming cut 7 bases from V and 4 bases from J; bases unmatched to any gene: 4. The CDR3 has 14 residues. Germline CDR1 is ENHRY and CDR2 is SYGVKD. CDR3 residues: CAIKGTSDYNEQFF. The CDR3 DNA follows: TGTGCCATCAAGGGGACTAGCGATTACAATGAGCAGTTCTTC.

In this sample, this clone turned up once. The V gene is TRBV15, the J gene TRBJ2-7, with 9 nucleotides matching TRBD2. Germline V CDR1 and CDR2: LNHNV, YYDKDF (reference sequence). Trimming removed 0 bases from V and 2 bases from J; junction bases left unmatched: 5. The CDR3 sequence is 16 residues long. This CDR3 is CATSRDRAGGAYEQYV. The CDR3 region has the DNA TGTGCCACCAGCAGAGATCGGGCGGGGGGGGCCTACGAGCAGTACGTC.

This chain uses TRBV6-1 with TRBJ2-3; D is possibly TRBD2 (5 bases). Trimming took off 1 base at V and 4 bases at J, with 9 bases between the two ends. There are 14 residues in the CDR3. In germline, CDR1 is MNHNS, CDR2 SASEGT. For the CDR3, the DNA is TGTGCCAGCAGTGAAGGCCTAGCCGCAGATACGCAGTATTTT. As protein: CASSEGLAADTQYF.

This chain links TRBV27 with TRBJ2-6, with D possibly TRBD2 on 5 matching bases. This CDR3 is 15 amino acids long. The germline V gene encodes CDR1 MNHEY and CDR2 SMNVEV (reference sequence). V lost 1 base, J lost 2 bases, and 6 bases lay in between. Here the CDR3 reads CASSLWGAGANVLTF. CDR3 sequence (DNA): TGTGCCAGCAGTTTATGGGGAGCTGGGGCCAACGTCCTGACTTTC.

V gene TRBV29-1 combines with J gene TRBJ1-1; D uncertain. The CDR3 consists of 16 residues. Germline CDR1 reads SQVTM; CDR2 reads ANQGSEA. Trimming took off 5 bases at V and 0 bases at J, with 19 bases between the two ends. Here the CDR3 reads CSVFFGGLIMNTEAFF. CDR3 sequence (DNA): TGCAGCGTTTTTTTCGGCGGACTGATAATGAACACTGAAGCTTTCTTT. Supplemented by reference TRBV29-1 and TRBJ1-1, the full variable domain reads SAVISQKPSRDICQRGTSLTIQCQVDSQVTMMFWYRQQPGQSLTLIATANQGSEATYESGFVIDKFPISRPNLTFSTLTVSNMSPEDSSIYLCSVFFGGLIMNTEAFFGQGTRLTVV.

The rearrangement links TRBV27 to TRBJ1-6, with D perhaps matching TRBD1 (6 bases). V dropped 2 bases and J dropped 3 bases, with 14 bases sitting between them. In germline, CDR1 is MNHEY, CDR2 SMNVEV (reference sequence). This CDR3 has 17 residues. The CDR3: CASSLVGHWNYNSPLHF. DNA for the CDR3: TGTGCCAGCAGTTTAGTGGGACACTGGAACTATAATTCACCCCTCCACTTT.

The chain is built from TRBV10-3 and TRBJ2-1; D possibly corresponds to TRBD2 (6 bases). This CDR3 has 15 amino acids. Germline CDR1 reads ENHRY; CDR2 reads SYGVKD. The V and J ends lost 8 bases and 5 bases respectively, with 19 bases between them. In nucleotides, the CDR3 is TGTGCCATCGGCCAGTCGGGGGTAAGGAACAATGAGCAGTTCTTC. Translating gives CAIGQSGVRNNEQFF.

The chain employs TRBV19 and TRBJ1-1; possible D gene TRBD1, 5 bases. This CDR3 is built from 16 residues. Germline assignment: CDR1 LNHDA and CDR2 SQIVND (reference sequence). Trimming cost V 7 bases and J 1 base, with 19 bases left between them. The DNA of the CDR3 is TGTGCCAGTATCCTCCTAGGCCAGGGCCCGAACACTGAAGCTTTCTTT. It yields the protein CASILLGQGPNTEAFF.

V and J are TRBV6-4 and TRBJ2-2, with D perhaps TRBD2 (6 bases). This CDR3 spans 13 amino acids. Germline V lookup: CDR1 MRHNA, CDR2 SNTAGT. Trimming took 1 base from V and 7 from J, leaving 7 bases between them. In DNA, the CDR3 is TGTGCCAGCAGTGACTTGGGAGGCGGGGAGCTGTTTTTT. This gives the protein CASSDLGGGELFF.

The chain uses TRBV5-6 and TRBJ1-5; D is undetermined. Per the germline V gene, CDR1 is SGHDT and CDR2 is YYEEEE. The V end lost 2 bases, the J end lost 2 bases, and 5 bases lay between the germline ends. The CDR3 has 13 residues. The CDR3 region has the DNA TGTGCCAGCAGCTTCGGGGGCAATCAGCCCCAGCATTTT. It is translated as CASSFGGNQPQHF.

The chain has TRBV6-1 and TRBJ1-2, with TRBD1 matching over 7 bases. CDR1 is MNHNS and CDR2 is SASEGT in the germline V gene. After removal of 4 bases from V and 6 bases from J, the junction contained 20 bases not matched to a gene. The CDR3 is 18 amino acids. CDR3 region: CASSGRQGHKAISNGYTF. In DNA, the CDR3 is TGTGCCAGCAGTGGCCGACAGGGCCATAAAGCCATCTCGAATGGCTACACCTTC.

The genes are TRBV5-1 and TRBJ2-5, with D possibly being TRBD1 (5 bases). There are 13 residues in the CDR3. Germline loops: CDR1 SGHRS, CDR2 YFSETQ. Trimming took 3 bases from V and 3 from J, leaving 9 bases between them. CDR3 nucleotides: TGCGCCAGCAGCTCACAGGTCGAAGAGACCCAGTACTTC. Encoded protein: CASSSQVEETQYF.

The chain combines TRBV19 with TRBJ2-4; 9 bases map to TRBD1. The V gene end was trimmed by 10 bases and the J gene end by 0 bases; junction bases not matched to a gene: 16. Germline CDR1 is LNHDA and CDR2 is SQIVND (reference sequence). The CDR3 is 18 residues long. For the CDR3, the DNA is TGTGCCACCCCGGGGACAGGGTCCGTTGGGGTAGCCAAAAACATTCAGTACTTC. It codes for CATPGTGSVGVAKNIQYF.

The rearrangement links TRBV19 to TRBJ2-1; 7 bases map to TRBD2. The V gene end was trimmed by 5 bases and the J gene end by 6 bases; junction bases not matched to a gene: 7. The CDR3 totals 14 residues. The germline V gene has CDR1 LNHDA and CDR2 SQIVND (reference sequence). The CDR3 bases are TGTGCCAGTAGTGACAGCGGGAATATCAATGAGCAGTTCTTC. As protein: CASSDSGNINEQFF.

The chain joins TRBV6-4 to TRBJ2-7, with D hard to call. V was clipped by 5 bases and J by 2 bases, with 13 bases between them. Germline V gene data show CDR1 as MRHNA and CDR2 as SNTAGT. The CDR3 extends over 14 amino acids. CDR3 coding DNA: TGTGCCAGCAGTAGAATACGAGAAACCTACGAGCAGTACTTC. Protein product: CASSRIRETYEQYF.

The chain couples TRBV5-8 to TRBJ2-3, with D maybe TRBD2 (5 bases). Trimming pared 4 bases from V and 5 bases from J, leaving 8 bases between. CDR1 is SGHTS, CDR2 YDEGEE, per germline. The length of the CDR3 is 12 residues. The CDR3 coding sequence is TGTGCCAGCAGCGAACGGGGAGATACGCAGTATTTT. Amino acid sequence: CASSERGDTQYF.